Sequencing of this T cell receptor beta chain was carried out in a study of blood T cell repertoires in COVID-19. Across the whole study: Both acute and convalescent COVID-19 samples were obtained from the United States, Italy and Spain.

Trimming removed 5 bases from V and 7 bases from J; junction bases left unmatched: 12. CDR3 length: 16 residues. Germline V gene data show CDR1 as MDHEN and CDR2 as SYDVKM. Sequencing used immunoSEQ multiplex PCR; TCRdb keeps in-frame clones, though not all of them. The sample lists hundreds of thousands of clones, approximately 84% occurring once. Sequencing input: PBMCs or T cells enriched from blood (not recorded which). The chain links TRBV28 to TRBJ2-1; 9 bases line up with TRBD1. The sequence was obtained from a man in his forties who had recovered from COVID-19. CDR3 residues: CASSLGTGNPRNEQFF. The CDR3 DNA reads TGTGCCAGCAGTCTCGGGACAGGGAACCCTAGGAATGAGCAGTTCTTC.